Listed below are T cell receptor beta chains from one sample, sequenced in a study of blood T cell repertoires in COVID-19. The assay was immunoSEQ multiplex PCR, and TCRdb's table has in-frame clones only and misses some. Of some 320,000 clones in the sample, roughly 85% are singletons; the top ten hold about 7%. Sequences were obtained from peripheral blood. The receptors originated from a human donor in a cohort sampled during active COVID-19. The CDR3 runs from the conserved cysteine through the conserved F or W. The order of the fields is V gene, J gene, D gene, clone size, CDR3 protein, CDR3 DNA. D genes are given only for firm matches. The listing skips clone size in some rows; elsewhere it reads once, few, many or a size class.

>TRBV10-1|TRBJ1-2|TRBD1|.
CASSEGTDGYGYTF
TGCGCCAGCAGTGAGGGGACAGACGGCTATGGCTACACCTTC
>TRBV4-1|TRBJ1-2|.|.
CASSQADTTNYGYTF
TGCGCCAGCAGCCAAGCGGACACTACTAACTATGGCTACACCTTC
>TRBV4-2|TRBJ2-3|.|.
CASSRGEEDTQYF
TGTGCCAGCAGTCGAGGGGAGGAGGATACGCAGTATTTT
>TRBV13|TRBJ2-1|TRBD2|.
CASSPQVAGFYNEQFF
TGTGCCAGCAGCCCCCAGGTAGCGGGCTTCTACAATGAGCAGTTCTTC
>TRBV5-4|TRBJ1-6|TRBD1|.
CASSLQGAGDSPLHF
TGTGCCAGCAGCTTACAGGGGGCGGGCGATTCACCCCTCCACTTT
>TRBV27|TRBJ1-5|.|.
CASSTGNQPQHF
TGTGCCAGCAGTACAGGGAATCAGCCCCAGCATTTT
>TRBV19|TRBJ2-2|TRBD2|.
CASSIGPSGGFTGELFF
TGTGCCAGTAGTATAGGACCAAGCGGGGGGTTCACCGGGGAGCTGTTTTTT
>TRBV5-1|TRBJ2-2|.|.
CASSTQGGTGELFF
TGCGCCAGCAGCACCCAGGGGGGCACCGGGGAGCTGTTTTTT
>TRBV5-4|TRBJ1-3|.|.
CASSLSGPGNTIYF
TGTGCCAGCAGCTTGTCAGGCCCTGGAAACACCATATATTTT
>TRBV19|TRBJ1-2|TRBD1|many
CASSGTVGGGYTF
TGTGCCAGTAGCGGGACAGTGGGTGGCGGCTACACCTTC
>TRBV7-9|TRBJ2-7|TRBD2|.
CASSARLAGNYEQYF
TGTGCCAGCAGCGCCAGACTAGCGGGGAACTACGAGCAGTACTTC
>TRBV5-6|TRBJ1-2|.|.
CASSRAGRVDYGYTF
TGTGCCAGCAGCAGAGCGGGAAGGGTTGACTATGGCTACACCTTC
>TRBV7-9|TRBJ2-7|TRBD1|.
CASSQRTGEVHEQYF
TGTGCCAGCAGCCAACGAACAGGGGAAGTCCACGAGCAGTACTTC
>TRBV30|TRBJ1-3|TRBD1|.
CAWQGGHKGNTIYF
TGTGCCTGGCAGGGGGGACATAAGGGAAACACCATATATTTT
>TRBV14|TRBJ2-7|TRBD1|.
CASSQRTGAEQYF
TGTGCCAGCAGCCAAAGGACAGGGGCTGAGCAGTACTTC
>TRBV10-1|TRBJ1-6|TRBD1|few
CASSPTGGGNSPLHF
TGCGCCAGCAGCCCTACAGGGGGCGGAAATTCACCCCTCCACTTT
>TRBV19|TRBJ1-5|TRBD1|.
CASSIDRDSNNQPQHF
TGTGCCAGTAGTATAGACCGGGACAGTAACAATCAGCCCCAGCATTTT
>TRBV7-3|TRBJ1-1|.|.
CASSLDPQGTEAFF
TGTGCCAGCAGCCTTGACCCTCAGGGCACTGAAGCTTTCTTT
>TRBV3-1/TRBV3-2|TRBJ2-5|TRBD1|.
CASSGTVKETQYF
TGTGCCAGCAGCGGGACAGTCAAAGAGACCCAGTACTTC
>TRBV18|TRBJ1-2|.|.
CASSPIANYGYTF
TGTGCCAGCTCACCGATAGCTAACTATGGCTACACCTTC
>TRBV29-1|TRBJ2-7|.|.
CSAQKGEQEQYF
TGCAGCGCCCAGAAGGGGGAGCAAGAGCAGTACTTC
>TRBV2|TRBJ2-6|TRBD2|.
CASSPGLAGGSSGANVLTF
TGTGCCAGCAGTCCTGGACTAGCGGGGGGGAGCTCTGGGGCCAACGTCCTGACTTTC
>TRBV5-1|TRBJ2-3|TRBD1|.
CASTGQSSTDTQYF
TGCGCCAGCACGGGACAGTCTAGCACAGATACGCAGTATTTT
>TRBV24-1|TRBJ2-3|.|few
CATSEADTQYF
TGTGCCACCAGTGAAGCGGATACGCAGTATTTT
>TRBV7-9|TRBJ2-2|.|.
CASSLGQVMNTGELFF
TGTGCCAGCAGCTTAGGACAGGTCATGAACACCGGGGAGCTGTTTTTT
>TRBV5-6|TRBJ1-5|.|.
CASSAYGQTGFSNQSQHF
TGTGCCAGCAGCGCATACGGGCAGACGGGGTTTAGCAATCAGTCCCAGCATTTT
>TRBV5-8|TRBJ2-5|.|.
CASSFGRQETQYF
TGTGCCAGCAGCTTTGGCAGACAAGAGACCCAGTACTTC
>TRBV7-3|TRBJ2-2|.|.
CASSLWKGRESAGELFF
TGTGCCAGCAGCTTATGGAAGGGGCGTGAGTCTGCCGGGGAGCTGTTTTTT
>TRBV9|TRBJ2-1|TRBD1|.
CASSERDSSYNEQFF
TGTGCCAGCAGCGAACGGGACAGCTCCTACAATGAGCAGTTCTTC
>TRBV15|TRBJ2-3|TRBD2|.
CATSRERGGGGDTQYF
TGTGCCACCAGCAGAGAGCGGGGGGGAGGGGGAGATACGCAGTATTTT
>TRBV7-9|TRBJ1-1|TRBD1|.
CASSPGQGFSEAFF
TGTGCCAGCAGCCCGGGACAGGGGTTCTCTGAAGCTTTCTTT
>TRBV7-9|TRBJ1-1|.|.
CASSLRESPNTEAFF
TGTGCCAGCAGCTTAAGGGAGAGCCCCAACACTGAAGCTTTCTTT
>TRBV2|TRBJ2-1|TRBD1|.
CASRNDRGAYNEQFF
TGTGCCAGCAGAAATGACAGGGGCGCCTACAATGAGCAGTTCTTC
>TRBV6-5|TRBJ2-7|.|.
CASSYGGIYEQYF
TGTGCCAGCAGTTACGGGGGGATCTACGAGCAGTACTTC
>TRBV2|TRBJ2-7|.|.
CASSLNRDWSYEQYF
TGTGCCAGCAGTCTTAACCGGGACTGGTCCTACGAGCAGTACTTC
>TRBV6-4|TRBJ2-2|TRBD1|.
CASSDTHRGRYTGELFF
TGTGCCAGCAGTGACACCCACAGGGGAAGGTACACCGGGGAGCTGTTTTTT
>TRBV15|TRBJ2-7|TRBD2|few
CATSRDDGGAYEQYF
TGTGCCACCAGCAGAGATGACGGGGGGGCCTACGAGCAGTACTTC
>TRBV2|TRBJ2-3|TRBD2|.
CASKPSGGLPTLTDTQYF
TGTGCCAGCAAACCTAGCGGGGGGCTACCAACTCTCACAGATACGCAGTATTTT
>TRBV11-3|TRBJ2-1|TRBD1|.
CASSLGQGAYNEQFF
TGTGCCAGCAGCTTGGGACAGGGGGCTTACAATGAGCAGTTCTTC
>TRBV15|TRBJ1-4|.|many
CATSRVGAGRREKLFF
TGTGCCACCAGCAGAGTAGGGGCAGGGCGTCGCGAAAAACTGTTTTTT
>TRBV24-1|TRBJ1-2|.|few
CATSKGGAKDGYTF
TGTGCCACCAGTAAGGGGGGGGCGAAGGATGGCTACACCTTC
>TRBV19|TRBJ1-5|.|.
CASSSRTEKNQPQHF
TGTGCCAGTAGTAGCCGGACAGAAAAAAATCAGCCCCAGCATTTT
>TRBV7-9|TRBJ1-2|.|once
CASSFGGWDGYTF
TGTGCCAGCAGTTTTGGAGGATGGGATGGCTACACCTTC
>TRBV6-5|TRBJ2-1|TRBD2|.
CASGSGGIGGEQFF
TGTGCCAGCGGTAGCGGGGGTATAGGGGGTGAGCAGTTCTTC
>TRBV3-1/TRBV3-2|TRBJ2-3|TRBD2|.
CASSQTAGAWGGTDTQYF
TGTGCCAGCAGCCAAACAGCGGGGGCCTGGGGGGGCACAGATACGCAGTATTTT
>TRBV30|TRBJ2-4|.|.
CAWSVLSGGSGRAKNIQYF
TGTGCCTGGAGTGTACTTAGCGGCGGGTCAGGGAGAGCCAAAAACATTCAGTACTTC
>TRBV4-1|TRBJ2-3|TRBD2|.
CASSQASGGFEDTQYF
TGCGCCAGCAGCCAGGCGAGCGGGGGCTTTGAAGATACGCAGTATTTT
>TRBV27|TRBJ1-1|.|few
CASYPRSRNTEAFF
TGTGCCAGCTATCCGAGGTCTCGGAACACTGAAGCTTTCTTT
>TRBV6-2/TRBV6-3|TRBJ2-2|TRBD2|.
CASSTLAGGGRELFF
TGTGCCAGCAGTACACTAGCGGGGGGCGGCCGGGAGCTGTTTTTT
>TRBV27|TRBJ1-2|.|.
CASSFRGSYGYTF
TGTGCCAGCAGTTTCAGGGGCAGCTATGGCTACACCTTC
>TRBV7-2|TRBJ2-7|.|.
CASSQQTGLSYEQYF
TGTGCCAGCAGCCAGCAGACAGGACTTAGCTACGAGCAGTACTTC
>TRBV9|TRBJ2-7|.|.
CASSSGVNSYEQYF
TGTGCCAGCAGCTCCGGGGTCAACTCCTACGAGCAGTACTTC
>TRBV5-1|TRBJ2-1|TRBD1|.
CASNSLGGSFNEQFF
TGCGCCAGCAATTCGTTAGGGGGCTCGTTCAATGAGCAGTTCTTC
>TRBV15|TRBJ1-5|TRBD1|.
CATSRENRGLGQPQHF
TGTGCCACCAGCAGAGAAAACAGGGGGCTTGGTCAGCCCCAGCATTTT